This TCR beta chain was identified in a study of cytomegalovirus exposure and HLA in healthy donors. Regarding the study as a whole: Among CMV-associated TCR beta chains, most appeared HLA-restricted in a later analysis.

With regard to this clone: Its antigen remains unknown.

This PCR relied on a set of 60 Vbeta primers and 13 Jbeta primers. The method was immunoSEQ multiplex PCR; TCRdb's version includes in-frame clones alone and lacks a portion of them. The sample's table shows some 200,000 clones. There are 16 residues in the CDR3. Looked up from germline, CDR1 is SGHTA and CDR2 is FQGNSA. The chain combines TRBV7-2 with TRBJ2-5; 7 bases agree with TRBD2. TRBJ2-7 matches the DNA end more closely, so the J call is doubtful. The sample taken for sequencing was PBMCs. The TCR sequence derives from a girl aged 2 to 10 in good health and CMV-seropositive. The CDR3 DNA reads TGTGCCAGCAGCTTAGCAAGCGGGGATAGCTCCTACGAGCAGTACTTC. Protein: CASSLASGDSSYEQYF.